The sample holds many counts of the clone carrying this T cell receptor beta chain. This record comes from a study of spatial heterogeneity in lung cancer. Study overall: In raw reads, more than eight appearances on average were recorded for each unique TCR and UMI combination.

Trimming removed 8 bases at V and 4 bases at J, with 18 bases between. The CDR3 contains 15 residues. Sample time point: blood at routine non-recurrence follow-up after resection. Unsorted whole RNA of tumor, nontumor lung or frozen PBMC was sequenced. Each TCR cDNA molecule carried a unique molecular identifier. TCRdb fed the 5' RACE reads into MiXCR, producing one record per CDR3 protein. The sample has about 50,000 distinct CDR3 sequences, 6.5% to 7.5% seen once. The V and J genes are TRBV12-3 or TRBV12-4 and TRBJ1-3; D is possibly TRBD1 (5 bases). This sequence originates from a female donor with early-stage non-small cell lung cancer. Source: PBMCs, taken at follow-up. CDR3 sequence (DNA): TGTGCCAGCTCCCGGGGGACGGCGACCGGAAACACCATATATTTT. It translates to CASSRGTATGNTIYF.